The TCR beta chain under discussion was sequenced for a study of Graves' ophthalmopathy and Graves' hyperthyroidism. Whole-study results and caveats: Both an approximately 70% sensitivity and an approximately 72% specificity characterized the model's predictions of ophthalmopathy progression. Blood also contained most of the expanded thyroid clonotypes above 0.001 frequency.

This clonotype was recorded at least ten times. What it binds is not known. RNA transcripts were the template, and TCR beta CDR3 regions were amplified from them. HTBI primers were used in a first-round RT-PCR, which preceded a second-round multiplex PCR. From the multiplex PCR reads, TCRdb called clonotypes with MiXCR, one entry per CDR3 protein. The sample holds under 800,000 distinct CDR3 sequences; approximately 21% are singletons and the top ten take roughly 6.9%. Recruitment covered hyperthyroidism patients aged 18 to 65 whose new diagnosis was of under 2 months' duration. Clinicians made diagnoses from clinical symptoms, serum thyroxine, TRAb, thyroid ultrasound and orbital computed tomography. Sequencing was performed on peripheral blood. The source is a woman younger than 35 with stable Graves' hyperthyroidism. Some clones in this sample may be carry-over from other donors' samples.

The CDR3 loop is CASSPTGGEPQHF. The CDR3 DNA is TGTGCCAGCAGTCCGACAGGTGGGGAGCCCCAGCATTTT. The chain is built from TRBV12-3 or TRBV12-4 and TRBJ1-5; D may be TRBD1 (6 bases). Trimming removed 5 bases from V and 8 bases from J, with 13 bases in between. This CDR3 has 13 residues.